The 21 T cell receptor beta chains below were found in one sample sequenced in a study of persistence of HIV-infected CD4 T cells. No antigen has been assigned to these receptors. The immunoSEQ assay was version 4, run in survey mode. Sequencing was performed with immunoSEQ multiplex PCR; in TCRdb, only in-frame clones are kept and a portion is missing. This sample has approximately 45,000 clones, with 90% found just once. Nonspecific anti-CD3/anti-CD28 bead stimulation represents the broad CD4+ T cell repertoire. Responding CD4+ T cells were sorted by upregulation of both CD40 ligand and CD69. Sample: CD4+ T cells sorted from PBMCs after roughly 17-hour stimulation, taken from a patient who received antiretroviral therapy. The receptor set was obtained from an adult woman with HIV who was CMV-seropositive.

This chain connects TRBV7-3 to TRBJ2-1, with 8 nucleotides matching TRBD1. The CDR3 has 16 amino acids. CDR1 and CDR2 from the germline V gene are SGHTA and FQGTGA. The V segment lost 1 base and the J segment 3 bases; nucleotides outside the gene matches: 5. The CDR3 spells CASSLRSDRDYNEQFF. The CDR3 DNA reads TGTGCCAGCAGCTTAAGATCGGACAGGGACTACAATGAGCAGTTCTTC.

J is TRBJ2-5 and V is TRBV11-2; the match to TRBD1 covers 7 bases. Germline V gene sequence: CDR1 SGHAT, CDR2 FQNNGV. The CDR3 contains 17 residues. Trimming took 0 bases from V and 4 from J; bases not matched to a gene: 11. The CDR3 DNA follows: TGTGCCAGCAGCTTAGATCTGAGGGGGCGGGTGGGAGAGACCCAGTACTTC. It is translated as CASSLDLRGRVGETQYF.

The genes are TRBV6-1 and TRBJ1-2; D is undetermined. The CDR3 covers 11 residues. Per the germline V gene, CDR1 is MNHNS and CDR2 is SASEGT. The V and J ends lost 3 bases and 8 bases respectively, with 7 bases between them. CDR3 protein: CASSDTPGYTF. The CDR3 coding sequence is TGTGCCAGCAGTGACACCCCAGGCTACACCTTC.

The genes are TRBV20-1 and TRBJ2-3; the D is unclear. Germline V gene lookup returns CDR1 DFQATT and CDR2 SNEGSKA (reference sequence). V lost 6 bases, J lost 7 bases, and 8 bases lay in between. The length of the CDR3 is 10 residues. CDR3 sequence reads: CSAPSNTQYF. Here the CDR3 DNA reads TGCAGTGCCCCGTCGAATACGCAGTATTTT.

This chain links TRBV30 with TRBJ2-1, with D tentatively TRBD2 (7 bases). Germline lookup yields CDR1 GTSNPN and CDR2 SVGIG (reference sequence). V was shortened by 1 base and J by 14 bases, with 15 bases between the two germline ends. The CDR3 spans 12 residues. The CDR3 DNA sequence: TGTGCCTGGAGTGGGGGTCAGGGGAGGGAGTTCTTC. Protein sequence: CAWSGGQGREFF.

Details on this clone: Within the sample, other DNA sequences also encode this same CDR3. The CDR3 sequence: CASSQRGAGANVLTF. CDR3 bases: TGTGCCAGCTCCCAAAGGGGGGCTGGGGCCAACGTCCTGACTTTC. The rearrangement links TRBV3-1 (or the pseudogene TRBV3-2) to TRBJ2-6; D might be TRBD1 or TRBD2, each matching 6 bases. The CDR3 is 15 amino acids. Trimming took 8 bases from V and 2 from J, leaving 13 bases between them. CDR1 and CDR2 from the germline V gene are LGHDT and YNNKEL (reference sequence).

This clone was found a few times. The gene calls are TRBV5-4 and TRBJ2-7; 9 bases are shared with TRBD2. Per the germline V gene, CDR1 is SGHNT and CDR2 is YYREEE (reference sequence). The V and J ends lost 2 bases and 1 base, in that order; junction bases with no gene match: 4. This CDR3 has 15 amino acids. The CDR3, as DNA: TGTGCCAGCAGCTTTGCGGGAGGGCCGTCCTACGAGCAGTACTTC. This translates into CASSFAGGPSYEQYF.

V gene TRBV5-5 combines with J gene TRBJ1-2; TRBD1 might be the D (5 bases). This CDR3 region has 15 residues. Germline CDR1 and CDR2: SGHKS and YYEKEE (reference sequence). V was pared by 2 bases and J by 2 bases, with 13 bases between. Here the CDR3 DNA reads TGTGCCAGCAGCTTAGGTGTGACAGACAACTATGGCTACACCTTC. This encodes CASSLGVTDNYGYTF.

The chain uses TRBV10-3 and TRBJ1-2; the match to TRBD1 covers 7 bases. The CDR3 runs 13 residues. Germline lookup yields CDR1 ENHRY and CDR2 SYGVKD. The ends lost 0 bases at V and 7 bases at J; junction bases unmatched: 2. The CDR3 loop is CAISESYRGGYTF. The DNA of the CDR3 is TGTGCCATCAGTGAGTCCTACAGGGGTGGCTACACCTTC.

V is TRBV27 and J is TRBJ2-7; tentatively, D is TRBD2 (6 bases). The CDR3 has 14 amino acids. V shed 8 bases and J shed 0 bases, with 14 bases lying between them. Germline V gives CDR1 MNHEY, CDR2 SMNVEV (reference sequence). CDR3 nucleotides: TGTGCCAGCCGGCGCGGCGGGGACTCCTACGAGCAGTACTTC. This gives the protein CASRRGGDSYEQYF.

V is TRBV19 and J is TRBJ1-5, with D tentatively TRBD1 (6 bases). V was cut by 5 bases and J by 3 bases, with 23 bases left in between. The germline gives CDR1 LNHDA, CDR2 SQIVND (reference sequence). This CDR3 comprises 18 residues. In DNA form, the CDR3 reads TGTGCCAGTAGTCCGACCCGGCTCCTAGGACAGTCCAATCAGCCCCAGCATTTT. Its protein is CASSPTRLLGQSNQPQHF.

This clone came up once. The chain recombines TRBV6-1 with TRBJ2-5; tentative D call: TRBD1 (6 bases). The CDR3 covers 16 residues. Trimming left V 4 bases short and J 1 base short, with 16 bases between. The germline V gene has CDR1 MNHNS and CDR2 SASEGT. CDR3 DNA sequence: TGTGCCAGCAGTGTGGATCGTCGACAGGTCCAAGAGACCCAGTACTTC. Encoded protein: CASSVDRRQVQETQYF.

The rearrangement uses TRBV6-6 and TRBJ2-7; D ambiguous. V was trimmed by 2 bases and J by 4 bases, leaving 15 bases between them. Germline assignment: CDR1 MNHNY and CDR2 SVGAGI (reference sequence). This CDR3 is built from 15 residues. The CDR3 bases are TGTGCCAGCAGTTACCCGGGCAGTGGGTTATACGAGCAGTACTTC. This gives the protein CASSYPGSGLYEQYF.

This clone was seen once. The rearrangement links TRBV3-1 (or the pseudogene TRBV3-2) to TRBJ1-3, with 10 bases matching TRBD1. CDR1 LGHDT and CDR2 YNNKEL come from the germline V gene (reference sequence). The CDR3 totals 16 residues. Germline trimming cut 4 bases from V and 4 bases from J; bases unmatched to any gene: 7. The CDR3 nucleotides read TGTGCCAGCAGCCTTCGGACAGGGGGATTAGGAAACACCATATATTTT. Translated, it gives CASSLRTGGLGNTIYF.

V usage is TRBV25-1 and J usage is TRBJ1-6; D ambiguous. Between the trimmed V and J ends, which lost 4 bases and 6 bases, there was a span of 10 bases. CDR3 size: 14 residues. Germline assignment: CDR1 MGHDK and CDR2 SYGVNS. Here the CDR3 DNA reads TGTGCCAGCAGTGCGCCGGCCATTAATTCACCCCTCCACTTT. Translation gives CASSAPAINSPLHF.

V is TRBV7-3 and J is TRBJ1-1, with D hard to call. Germline V lookup: CDR1 SGHTA, CDR2 FQGTGA. The CDR3 runs to 13 residues. Trimming shortened V by 3 bases and J by 1 base, and 6 bases separated the two germline ends. For the CDR3, the DNA is TGTGCCAGCAGCTTTGGCGAGAACACTGAAGCTTTCTTT. It yields the protein CASSFGENTEAFF.

This clone was counted a few times. The chain is built from TRBV7-9 and TRBJ1-1, with unresolved D. The V gene's germline CDR1 is SEHNR and CDR2 FQNEAQ (reference sequence). This CDR3 has 15 amino acids. The V gene lost 1 base and the J gene lost 3 bases, with 12 bases spanning the gap. CDR3 coding DNA: TGTGCCAGCAGCTTAGGCCTTCCTGGGGACACTGAAGCTTTCTTT. This encodes CASSLGLPGDTEAFF.

The gene calls are TRBV6-2 or TRBV6-3 and TRBJ1-4; D might be TRBD1 (5 bases). Germline V CDR1 and CDR2: MNHEY, SVGEGT. V lost 0 bases to trimming and J lost 15 bases, with 11 bases between them. The CDR3 is 12 amino acids. The CDR3 nucleotides read TGTGCCAGCAGTTACTCGGGCAGGGAGATGTTTTTT. Translation gives CASSYSGREMFF.

The chain employs TRBV3-1 (or the pseudogene TRBV3-2) and TRBJ2-7, with 10 bases identical to TRBD2. In germline, CDR1 is LGHDT, CDR2 YNNKEL (reference sequence). V lost 1 base, J lost 1 base, and 4 bases stayed unmatched. The CDR3 has 16 amino acids. CDR3 loop: CASSQGLAGVSYEQYF. The CDR3 DNA reads as TGTGCCAGCAGCCAAGGGCTAGCGGGAGTTTCCTACGAGCAGTACTTC.

The genes are TRBV28 and TRBJ1-4, with D tentatively TRBD1 (5 bases). The germline CDR1 and CDR2 sequences are MDHEN and SYDVKM. The CDR3 has 18 residues. V dropped 3 bases and J dropped 4 bases, with 21 bases sitting between them. The CDR3 is CASSFFAGLNFINEKLFF. The CDR3 DNA is TGTGCCAGCAGTTTCTTTGCAGGGTTGAACTTTATTAATGAAAAACTGTTTTTT.

The genes are TRBV19 and TRBJ1-2; D unresolved. The CDR3 has 15 amino acids. V dropped 3 bases and J dropped 4 bases, with 15 bases sitting between them. CDR1 and CDR2 from the germline V gene are LNHDA and SQIVND (reference sequence). The CDR3 DNA follows: TGTGCCAGTAGTATGACTACCTCTGTCCTCTATGGCTACACCTTC. As protein: CASSMTTSVLYGYTF.